One sample yielded the 27 T cell receptor beta chains listed below, sequenced in a study of response to subunit inactivated influenza vaccine. Using its own MiXCR run on the RT-PCR reads, TCRdb lists one record per CDR3 protein. Found here are about 500,000 distinct CDR3 sequences, 7.2% of them singletons; the top ten hold approximately 14%. The sequenced sample was PBMCs from blood, obtained around 2 years after vaccination. The receptors come from a man between 45 and 75 years old who received an inactivated influenza vaccine.

This clonotype was seen more than once but under ten times. The V call is TRBV6-1, the J call TRBJ1-2; D uncertain. Germline V gene sequence: CDR1 MNHNS, CDR2 SASEGT. The V gene lost 10 bases and the J gene lost 0 bases, with 15 bases spanning the gap. This CDR3 has 14 residues. The CDR3 sequence: CATAAGAPNYGYTF. The CDR3 DNA reads TGTGCCACGGCTGCGGGTGCGCCTAACTATGGCTACACCTTC.

In this sample, this clonotype turned up many times. The rearrangement links TRBV11-2 to TRBJ2-5; weak D call: TRBD1 (6 bases). V dropped 6 bases and J dropped 13 bases, with 18 bases sitting between them. There are 12 residues in the CDR3. Germline-derived CDR1 and CDR2 are SGHAT and FQNNGV. CDR3 in amino acids: CASRHPGQSWYF. CDR3 sequence (DNA): TGTGCCAGCAGACATCCGGGACAATCCTGGTACTTC.

There are many counts of this clonotype. This rearrangement joins TRBV9 to TRBJ1-6; D call uncertain. The CDR3 is 13 residues long. V was shortened by 0 bases and J by 10 bases, with 8 bases between the two germline ends. CDR1 and CDR2 (germline): SGDLS, YYNGEE. For the CDR3, the DNA is TGTGCCAGCAGCGTAGATGTGAAATCACCCCTCCACTTT. Translating gives CASSVDVKSPLHF.

The V gene is TRBV10-3, the J gene TRBJ2-7, with D perhaps given as TRBD1 or TRBD2 (5 bases each). V dropped 11 bases and J dropped 3 bases, with 14 bases sitting between them. The CDR3 totals 12 residues. CDR1 is ENHRY, CDR2 SYGVKD, per germline. CDR3 bases: TGTGCCGTCTCCCGGGACCACTACGAGCAGTACTTC. The encoded protein is CAVSRDHYEQYF.

In this sample, this clonotype turned up many times. The CDR3 nucleotides read TGTGCCAGCAGCTTAGAAGTGACAATGAACACTGAAGCTTTCTTT. As protein: CASSLEVTMNTEAFF. V gene TRBV7-2 combines with J gene TRBJ1-1; D is unresolved. Germline CDR1 is SGHTA and CDR2 is FQGNSA. The CDR3 covers 15 residues. V was pared by 1 base and J by 0 bases, with 9 bases between.

V and J are TRBV3-1 and TRBJ1-2, with 9 bases lining up with TRBD1. The CDR3 is 16 residues long. V was pared by 7 bases and J by 6 bases, with 15 bases of the junction left unmatched. Germline V gene sequence: CDR1 LGHDT, CDR2 YNNKEL (reference sequence). The CDR3 DNA is TGTGCCAGCACCACGTCTGGGACAGGGAAGATCAATGGCTACACCTTC. This encodes CASTTSGTGKINGYTF. Supplemented by reference TRBV3-1 and TRBJ1-2, the full variable domain reads DTAVSQTPKYLVTQMGNDKSIKCEQNLGHDTMYWYKQDSKKFLKIMFSYNNKELIINETVPNRFSPKSPDKAHLNLHINSLELGDSAVYFCASTTSGTGKINGYTFGSGTRLTVV.

A note on this clonotype: Sequence at one end of the junction differs from germline and may be a read error. The CDR3 protein is CASNQPWGRSGYTF. Here the CDR3 DNA reads TGCGCCAGCAACCAACCATGGGGGAGAAGTGGCTACACCTTC. V usage is TRBV4-1 and J usage is TRBJ1-2, with D possibly matching TRBD1 (5 bases). Germline loops: CDR1 MGHRA, CDR2 YSYEKL. CDR3 length: 14 residues.

This clonotype was recorded at least ten times. The chain employs TRBV21-1 and TRBJ2-7; the table calls TRBD2, which could not be checked here. TRBV21-1 corresponds to a pseudogene. The CDR3 is made up of 15 amino acids. CDR3 loop: CASSDGTSGTYEQYF. The CDR3 coding sequence is TGTGCCAGCAGCGACGGGACTAGCGGGACCTACGAGCAGTACTTC.

The chain employs TRBV12-3 or TRBV12-4 and TRBJ1-5; D is uncertain. CDR3 length equals 14 residues. V shed 6 bases and J shed 2 bases, with 11 bases lying between them. Here the CDR3 reads CASSEGHGNQPQHF. The CDR3 DNA is TGTGCCAGCAGCGAGGGTCATGGCAATCAGCCCCAGCATTTT.

This clonotype was picked up a small number of times. V usage is TRBV10-3 and J usage is TRBJ2-7; 9 bases line up with TRBD2. Germline trimming cut 6 bases from V and 5 bases from J; bases unmatched to any gene: 5. The CDR3 is 13 residues long. Germline CDR1 ENHRY, CDR2 SYGVKD. CDR3 DNA: TGTGCCATCAGGGTAGCGGGAGCAAACGAGCAGTACTTC. Translation gives CAIRVAGANEQYF.

This clonotype has more than one count but fewer than ten. V and J are TRBV20-1 and TRBJ1-4, with D hard to call. The V end lost 4 bases, the J end lost 8 bases, and 14 bases lay between the germline ends. CDR1 is DFQATT, CDR2 SNEGSKA, per germline (reference sequence). This CDR3 contains 13 residues. CDR3 loop: CSAKTVAGEKLFF. CDR3 nucleotide sequence: TGCAGTGCTAAGACGGTCGCCGGGGAAAAACTGTTTTTT.

This clonotype turned up a few times. The CDR3 nucleotides are TGTGCCACCAGAGATACAGGGAGCAATCAGCCCCAGCATTTT. Its translation is CATRDTGSNQPQHF. The chain recombines TRBV15 with TRBJ1-5, with D maybe TRBD1 (6 bases). Germline V gene sequence: CDR1 LNHNV, CDR2 YYDKDF (reference sequence). The CDR3 runs 14 residues. Trimming shortened V by 6 bases and J by 1 base, and 10 bases separated the two germline ends. Filled out from reference TRBV15 and TRBJ1-5, the complete variable domain reads DAMVIQNPRYQVTQFGKPVTLSCSQTLNHNVMYWYQQKSSQAPKLLFHYYDKDFNNEADTPDNFQSRRPNTSFCFLDIRSPGLGDTAMYLCATRDTGSNQPQHFGDGTRLSIL.

This clonotype occurred many times. CDR3 bases: TGTGCCAGCAGTGATGAGTTTGCCGGTTATGGCTACACCTTC. The encoded protein is CASSDEFAGYGYTF. This sequence joins TRBV2 and TRBJ1-2; D not certain. V shed 3 bases and J shed 5 bases, with 13 bases lying between them. The V gene's germline CDR1 is SNHLY and CDR2 FYNNEI. The CDR3 contains 14 residues. The variable domain in full, completed from reference TRBV2 and TRBJ1-2, reads EPEVTQTPSHQVTQMGQEVILRCVPISNHLYFYWYRQILGQKVEFLVSFYNNEISEKSEIFDDQFSVERPDGSNFTLKIRSTKLEDSAMYFCASSDEFAGYGYTFGSGTRLTVV.

This clonotype was counted only a few times. The chain joins TRBV6-1 to TRBJ2-1; 8 bases fit TRBD2. The CDR3 length is 15 residues. Germline CDR1 reads MNHNS; CDR2 reads SASEGT. V lost 5 bases, J lost 7 bases, and 10 bases stayed unmatched. This CDR3 reads CASSPGTRKMNEQFF. Written as DNA, the CDR3 is TGTGCCAGCAGTCCAGGGACTAGAAAAATGAATGAGCAGTTCTTC.

A note on this clonotype: One end of the junction does not line up with germline, which may come from a read error. V and J are TRBV12-3 or TRBV12-4 and TRBJ2-1; possible D gene TRBD2, 5 bases. The CDR3 is 15 residues long. The CDR3 bases are TGTGCCAGCAGTTTAAGGCTAGCTGGCTACAATGGGCAGTTCTTC. Encoded protein: CASSLRLAGYNGQFF.

This clonotype appeared many times. The chain recombines TRBV5-1 with TRBJ2-7; no firm D call. CDR3 size: 14 residues. Trimming removed 4 bases at V and 2 bases at J, with 13 bases between. Germline V gives CDR1 SGHRS, CDR2 YFSETQ. CDR3 coding DNA: TGCGCCAGCAGCCCATCGGCCCAGACCTACGAGCAGTACTTC. This encodes CASSPSAQTYEQYF.

This clonotype was seen more than once but under ten times. The gene calls are TRBV7-2 and TRBJ2-7; D not certain. The CDR3 has 14 residues. Trimming stripped 3 bases from V and 5 bases from J, with 14 bases between. Germline assignment: CDR1 SGHTA and CDR2 FQGNSA. The CDR3 bases are TGTGCCAGCAGCTTGGGAAATAAAAAGGACGAGCAGTACTTC. Encoded protein: CASSLGNKKDEQYF.

The chain recombines TRBV20-1 with TRBJ2-7; 8 bases are shared with TRBD2. This CDR3 region has 14 residues. Germline values: CDR1 DFQATT, CDR2 SNEGSKA (reference sequence). V shed 3 bases and J 1 base; nucleotides not matched to a gene: 5. The CDR3 region is CSARVAGKSYEQYF. As DNA, the CDR3 is TGCAGTGCTAGGGTAGCGGGGAAGTCCTACGAGCAGTACTTC.

This clonotype was counted a few times. The chain is built from TRBV6-2 or TRBV6-3 and TRBJ2-2; D gene unclear. The CDR3 has 13 residues. V was trimmed by 6 bases and J by 4 bases, leaving 9 bases between them. CDR1 MNHEY and CDR2 SVGEGT come from the germline V gene. CDR3 protein: CASRDSSTGELFF. For the CDR3, the DNA is TGTGCCAGCAGGGATAGCTCCACCGGGGAGCTGTTTTTT.

This clonotype was counted between two and nine times. A much larger clone differs from this one at a single base, so this may be a read error. This chain links TRBV29-1 with TRBJ2-3; no firm D call. Deletions cut 7 bases from V and 0 bases from J, with 8 bases between. Germline CDR1 SQVTM, CDR2 ANQGSEA. This CDR3 contains 12 residues. In nucleotides, the CDR3 is TGCAGCGCTACCGGGAGCACAGATACGCAGTATTTT. Protein product: CSATGSTDTQYF.

This clonotype was detected only a few times. The chain employs TRBV5-1 and TRBJ2-5; TRBD1 matches at 7 bases. The CDR3 runs 15 residues. From germline, CDR1 is SGHRS and CDR2 YFSETQ. The trim removed 1 base at V and 5 bases at J, leaving 8 bases unmatched. The chain's CDR3 is CASSLWDSLSETQYF. CDR3 in DNA: TGCGCCAGCAGCTTGTGGGACAGCCTAAGCGAGACCCAGTACTTC.

This clonotype was observed a few times. The chain joins TRBV6-1 to TRBJ2-7, with 13 bases aligning to TRBD2. The ends lost 6 bases at V and 4 bases at J; junction bases unmatched: 9. This CDR3 region has 16 residues. The V gene's germline CDR1 is MNHNS and CDR2 SASEGT. In nucleotides, the CDR3 is TGTGCCAGCAGAAACCCGGGACTAGCGGGATTGTACGAGCAGTACTTC. It translates to CASRNPGLAGLYEQYF.

This clonotype was picked up many times. The rearrangement joins TRBV5-1 to TRBJ2-1, with 9 bases identical to TRBD2. This CDR3 spans 15 amino acids. Per germline, CDR1 SGHRS and CDR2 YFSETQ. Trimming removed 2 bases from V and 8 bases from J; junction bases left unmatched: 8. The CDR3 loop reads CASSFMAGGLDEQFF. Here the CDR3 DNA reads TGCGCCAGCAGCTTCATGGCGGGGGGGTTGGATGAGCAGTTCTTC.

The chain is built from TRBV3-1 and TRBJ1-1, with 9 bases aligning to TRBD1. V lost 6 bases to trimming and J lost 1 base; unmatched junction nucleotides: 3. The germline V gene has CDR1 LGHDT and CDR2 YNNKEL (reference sequence). There are 14 residues in the CDR3. The CDR3 spells CASRTTGGNTEAFF. DNA for the CDR3: TGTGCCAGCAGAACGACAGGGGGGAACACTGAAGCTTTCTTT.

This clonotype showed up just a few times. The V and J genes are TRBV7-2 and TRBJ2-6; D remains unclear. The CDR3 spans 14 residues. V lost 4 bases to trimming and J lost 2 bases, with 6 bases between them. Germline lookup yields CDR1 SGHTA and CDR2 FQGNSA. The CDR3 loop reads CASSSTAGANVLTF. The CDR3 DNA sequence: TGTGCCAGCAGCTCAACGGCTGGGGCCAACGTCCTGACTTTC.

This clonotype has only a few counts. The DNA for the CDR3 is TGTGCCAGCAGCTATTTAGCGGGAGGGGAAGGGGAGCAGTTCTTC. This gives the protein CASSYLAGGEGEQFF. The J gene is TRBJ2-1, the V gene TRBV7-2; 11 bases align to TRBD2. V lost 4 bases, J lost 10 bases, and 9 bases stayed unmatched. CDR1 and CDR2 (germline): SGHTA, FQGNSA. This CDR3 contains 15 residues. The variable domain in full, completed from reference TRBV7-2 and TRBJ2-1, reads GAGVSQSPSNKVTEKGKDVELRCDPISGHTALYWYRQSLGQGLEFLIYFQGNSAPDKSGLPSDRFSAERTGGSVSTLTIQRTQQEDSAVYLCASSYLAGGEGEQFFGPGTRLTVL.

This clonotype appeared many times. This chain links TRBV5-1 with TRBJ1-4; 8 bases are shared with TRBD1. With V trimmed by 4 bases and J by 8 bases, 13 bases remained unmatched. This CDR3 region has 16 residues. Germline loops: CDR1 SGHRS, CDR2 YFSETQ. CDR3 residues: CASSHPPGQDQEKLFF. In DNA, the CDR3 is TGCGCCAGCAGCCACCCTCCGGGACAGGATCAAGAAAAACTGTTTTTT.